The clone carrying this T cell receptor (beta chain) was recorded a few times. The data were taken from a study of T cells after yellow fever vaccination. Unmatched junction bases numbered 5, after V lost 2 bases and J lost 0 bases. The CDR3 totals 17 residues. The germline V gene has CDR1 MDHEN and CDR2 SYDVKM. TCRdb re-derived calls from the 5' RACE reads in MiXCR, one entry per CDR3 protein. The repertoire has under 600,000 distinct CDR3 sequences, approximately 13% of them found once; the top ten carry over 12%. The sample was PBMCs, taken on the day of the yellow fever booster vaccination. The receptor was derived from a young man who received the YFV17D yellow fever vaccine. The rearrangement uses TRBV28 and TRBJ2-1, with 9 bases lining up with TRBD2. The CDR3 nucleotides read TGTGCCAGCAGTTTACTGGCTAGCGGGATCTCCTACAATGAGCAGTTCTTC. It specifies CASSLLASGISYNEQFF.